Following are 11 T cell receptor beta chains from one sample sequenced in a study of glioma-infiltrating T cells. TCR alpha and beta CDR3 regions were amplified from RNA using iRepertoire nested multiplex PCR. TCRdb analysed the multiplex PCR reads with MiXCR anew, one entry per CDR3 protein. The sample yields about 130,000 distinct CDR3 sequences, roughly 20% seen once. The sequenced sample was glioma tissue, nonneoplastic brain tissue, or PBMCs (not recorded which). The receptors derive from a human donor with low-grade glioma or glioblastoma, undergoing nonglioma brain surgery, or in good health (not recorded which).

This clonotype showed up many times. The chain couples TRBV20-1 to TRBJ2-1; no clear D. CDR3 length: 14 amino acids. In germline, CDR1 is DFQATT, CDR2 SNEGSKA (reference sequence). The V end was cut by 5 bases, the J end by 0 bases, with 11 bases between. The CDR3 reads CSAWSQSSYNEQFF. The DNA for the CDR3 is TGCAGTGCTTGGTCCCAGTCCTCCTACAATGAGCAGTTCTTC.

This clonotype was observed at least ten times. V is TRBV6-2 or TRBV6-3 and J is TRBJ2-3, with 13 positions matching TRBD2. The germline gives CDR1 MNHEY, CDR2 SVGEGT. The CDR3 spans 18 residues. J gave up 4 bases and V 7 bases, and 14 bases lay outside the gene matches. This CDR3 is CASTRGLAGWAAPDTQYF. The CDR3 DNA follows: TGTGCCAGCACCAGGGGACTAGCGGGATGGGCCGCCCCAGATACGCAGTATTTT.

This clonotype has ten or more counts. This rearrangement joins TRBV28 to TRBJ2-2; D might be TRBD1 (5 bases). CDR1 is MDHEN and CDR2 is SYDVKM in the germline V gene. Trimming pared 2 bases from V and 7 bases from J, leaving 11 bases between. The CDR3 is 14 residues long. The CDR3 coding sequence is TGTGCCAGCAGTTTAACTGGGGCCGGCGGGGAGCTGTTTTTT. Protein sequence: CASSLTGAGGELFF.

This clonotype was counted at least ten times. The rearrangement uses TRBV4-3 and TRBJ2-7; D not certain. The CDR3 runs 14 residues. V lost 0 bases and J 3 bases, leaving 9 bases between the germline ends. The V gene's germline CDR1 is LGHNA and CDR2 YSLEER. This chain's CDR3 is CASSQDLGNYEQYF. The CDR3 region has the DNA TGCGCCAGCAGCCAAGATCTTGGGAACTACGAGCAGTACTTC.

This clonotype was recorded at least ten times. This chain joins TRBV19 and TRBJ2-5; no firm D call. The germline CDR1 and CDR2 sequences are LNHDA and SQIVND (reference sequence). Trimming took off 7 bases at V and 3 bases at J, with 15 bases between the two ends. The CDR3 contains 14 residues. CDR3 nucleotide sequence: TGTGCCAGTACAGGCAGGCCCCCGGAAGAGACCCAGTACTTC. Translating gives CASTGRPPEETQYF.

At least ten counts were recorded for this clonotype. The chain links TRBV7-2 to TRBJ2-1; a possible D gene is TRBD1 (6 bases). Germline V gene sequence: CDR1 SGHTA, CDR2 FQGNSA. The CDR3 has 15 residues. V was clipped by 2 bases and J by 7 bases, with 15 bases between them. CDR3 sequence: CASSLNMVQGNEQFF. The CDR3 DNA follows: TGTGCCAGCAGCTTAAATATGGTTCAGGGGAATGAGCAGTTCTTC.

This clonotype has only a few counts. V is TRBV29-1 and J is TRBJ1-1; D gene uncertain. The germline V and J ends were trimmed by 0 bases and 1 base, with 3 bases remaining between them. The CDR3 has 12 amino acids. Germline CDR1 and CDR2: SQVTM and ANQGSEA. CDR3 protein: CSVEDPNTEAFF. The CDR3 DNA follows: TGCAGCGTTGAAGATCCGAACACTGAAGCTTTCTTT.

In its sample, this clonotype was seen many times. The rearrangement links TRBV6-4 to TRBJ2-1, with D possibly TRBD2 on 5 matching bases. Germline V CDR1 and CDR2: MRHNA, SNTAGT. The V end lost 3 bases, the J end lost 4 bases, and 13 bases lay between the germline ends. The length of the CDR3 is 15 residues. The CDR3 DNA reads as TGTGCCAGCAGTGAGATGGGAGTGGGGTACAATGAGCAGTTCTTC. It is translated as CASSEMGVGYNEQFF.

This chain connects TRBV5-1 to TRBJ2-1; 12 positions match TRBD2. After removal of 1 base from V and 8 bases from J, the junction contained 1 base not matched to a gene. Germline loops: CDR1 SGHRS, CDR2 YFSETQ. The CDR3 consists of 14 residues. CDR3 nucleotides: TGCGCCAGCAGCTTGCGACTAGCGGGAGATGAGCAGTTCTTC. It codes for CASSLRLAGDEQFF.

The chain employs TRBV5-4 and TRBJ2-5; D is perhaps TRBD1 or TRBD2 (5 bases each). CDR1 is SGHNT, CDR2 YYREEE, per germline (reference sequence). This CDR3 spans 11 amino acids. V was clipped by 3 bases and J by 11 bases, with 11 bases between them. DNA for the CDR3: TGTGCCAGCAGCTGGGGACGGACGCAGTACTTC. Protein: CASSWGRTQYF.

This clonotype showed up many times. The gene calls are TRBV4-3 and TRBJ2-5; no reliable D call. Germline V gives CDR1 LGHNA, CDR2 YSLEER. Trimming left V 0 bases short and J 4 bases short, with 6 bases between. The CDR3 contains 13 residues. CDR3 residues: CASSQDKLETQYF. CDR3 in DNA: TGCGCCAGCAGCCAAGACAAACTAGAGACCCAGTACTTC.